This TCR beta chain came from a study of T cells after yellow fever vaccination. Study details: Fractions with few cells were prepared using SMART-Seq v4 Ultra Low Input. Findings of the study overall: Abundant contaminating clonotypes from the bulk population could appear in FACS-sorted repertoires. The booster response re-showed most primary clones: about 96% CD4, approximately 90% CD8.

It was through 5'RACE template switching that TCR cDNA was made, with a universal primer site and UMIs added. Using its own MiXCR run on the 5' RACE reads, TCRdb lists one record per CDR3 protein. Of hundreds of thousands of distinct CDR3 sequences detected, roughly 7.5% appear once; the ten largest clones hold approximately 15%. With regard to this clonotype: Its antigen is currently unknown. An end of the junction differs from the germline gene, which may be a read error.

Germline loops: CDR1 SGHTA, CDR2 FQGTGA. The CDR3 loop spans 15 amino acids. Here the sequenced sample was PBMCs, taken roughly seven weeks after the first yellow fever vaccination. This TCR came from a man aged 18 to 29 who received the YFV17D yellow fever vaccine. The V and J genes are TRBV7-3 and TRBJ2-2, with D possibly being TRBD2 (6 bases). The CDR3 sequence: CASSLGSGGPGVLFF. The CDR3 DNA reads TGTGCCAGCAGCTTAGGTAGCGGTGGACCCGGGGTGCTGTTTTTT.